This record covers a single T cell receptor (beta chain). Its antigen is not known. This entry belongs to a study of shared clonotypes between healthy human individuals. Study-level points and caveats: Depth of sequencing was expected to influence donor clonotype sharing.

Clones were sequenced by immunoSEQ multiplex PCR, and TCRdb holds only the in-frame ones, with some missing. The sample has over a million clones, approximately 98.5% seen once. The study drew its donors from healthy HIV-negative adults without recent acute infections or vaccinations. This CDR3 has 16 residues. This chain uses TRBV21-1 with TRBJ1-1; TRBD1, the table's D call, lacks a check against the DNA. TRBV21-1 is annotated as a pseudogene. Sequencing was carried out using naive CD4+ T cells sorted from blood. The sample's subset: CD45RA+ positively selected. The sequence derives from a man younger than 40 in good health. The CDR3 DNA is TGTGCCAGCGGATGGCAGGGGGCAGGGTTGAACACTGAAGCTTTCTTT. Encoded protein: CASGWQGAGLNTEAFF.